The clone carrying this TCR beta chain was picked up many times. The target antigen is unknown. The data originate from a study of CD8 T cells in ankylosing spondylitis. One entry per CDR3 protein results from TCRdb running MiXCR on the 5' RACE reads. The repertoire holds about 800,000 distinct CDR3 sequences, with roughly 12% as singletons. The CDR3 is made up of 14 amino acids. Trimming took 3 bases from V and 2 from J; bases not matched to a gene: 2. Germline CDR1 SEHNR, CDR2 FQNEAQ (reference sequence). Study conclusions and caveats: Several highly homologous variants made up a TCR beta motif that seemed to typify ankylosing spondylitis blood.

This receptor was obtained from a male donor with ankylosing spondylitis. The source material was blood, either unsorted or a sorted T cell fraction (not recorded which). The rearrangement uses TRBV7-9 and TRBJ2-7; TRBD1 aligns across 9 bases. CDR3 DNA: TGTGCCAGCAGCTTCGGACAGGGGACCTACGAGCAGTACTTC. Translating gives CASSFGQGTYEQYF. The full variable domain, with the rest looked up from reference TRBV7-9 and TRBJ2-7, is DTGVSQNPRHKITKRGQNVTFRCDPISEHNRLYWYRQTLGQGPEFLTYFQNEAQLEKSRLLSDRFSAERPKGSFSTLEIQRTEQGDSAMYLCASSFGQGTYEQYFGPGTRLTVT.